This passage covers 15 T cell receptor beta chains from one sample sequenced in a study of vaccination and CD4 T cells after COVID-19. As for treatment: approximately 9-day PBMC culture with coronavirus spike peptide pools or control peptides (ViraFEST assay). Once obtained from cultured CD4+ T cells, the DNA was sequenced using the Oncomine TCR Beta short-read assay. MiXCR, applied by TCRdb to the PCR reads, yields one record per CDR3 protein. Of just under 20,000 distinct CDR3 sequences in the sample, around 50% were seen once. No antigen has been identified for these receptors. The sequenced sample consisted of cultured CD4+ T cells from blood. The receptors come from a human donor with COVID-19.

The J gene is TRBJ1-4, the V gene TRBV19, with a tentative D call TRBD1 (5 bases). The germline V gene has CDR1 LNHDA and CDR2 SQIVND (reference sequence). The CDR3 is 14 residues long. V shed 7 bases and J shed 7 bases, with 16 bases lying between them. The CDR3, as DNA: TGTGCCAGTACCCCCCCGAGAGGGACTGAAAAACTGTTTTTT. As protein: CASTPPRGTEKLFF.

This chain links TRBV9 with TRBJ2-5; TRBD2 agrees at 7 bases. This CDR3 has 16 residues. CDR1 SGDLS and CDR2 YYNGEE come from the germline V gene. After removal of 4 bases from V and 4 bases from J, the junction contained 13 bases not matched to a gene. The CDR3 DNA sequence: TGTGCCAGCAGCAGGGGAGGGGTTAGGGGCGGAGAGACCCAGTACTTC. Protein: CASSRGGVRGGETQYF.

The rearrangement joins TRBV6-2 or TRBV6-3 to TRBJ2-5; D unclear. The CDR3 runs 13 residues. The ends were cut back, 2 bases at V and 6 bases at J, with 10 bases in the middle. Per germline, CDR1 MNHEY and CDR2 SVGEGT. The CDR3 nucleotides read TGTGCCAGCAGTTACGCCGCGTTGCAGACCCAGTACTTC. As protein: CASSYAALQTQYF.

V and J are TRBV6-1 and TRBJ1-5; D gene unclear. Germline V CDR1 and CDR2: MNHNS, SASEGT. V was cut by 5 bases and J by 0 bases, with 17 bases left in between. This CDR3 has 17 residues. CDR3 DNA sequence: TGTGCCAGCAGTCCGACGGAAGTCCGACGTAGCAATCAGCCCCAGCATTTT. Its translation is CASSPTEVRRSNQPQHF.

V is TRBV11-3 and J is TRBJ2-7; D possibly uses TRBD1 or TRBD2 (5 bases each). There are 15 residues in the CDR3. V shed 5 bases and J shed 3 bases, with 17 bases lying between them. Germline CDR1 SGHNT, CDR2 YENEEA. The CDR3 loop is CASSPLLGVGYEQYF. DNA of the CDR3: TGTGCCAGCAGCCCCCTCTTGGGGGTGGGCTACGAGCAGTACTTC.

In its sample, this clonotype was seen once. In nucleotides, the CDR3 is TGTGCCAGTAGTATATTGGGAGGGGGCTCTGGAAACACCATATATTTT. Its translation: CASSILGGGSGNTIYF. The gene calls are TRBV19 and TRBJ1-3; D perhaps matches TRBD1 (6 bases). V lost 2 bases, J lost 0 bases, and 11 bases lay in between. From germline, CDR1 is LNHDA and CDR2 SQIVND (reference sequence). The CDR3 length is 16 residues.

The CDR3 sequence is CASSELSPPEAFF. The DNA of the CDR3 is TGTGCCAGCAGTGAACTCAGTCCCCCTGAAGCTTTCTTT. The chain employs TRBV6-1 and TRBJ1-1; D unresolved. Germline CDR1 is MNHNS and CDR2 is SASEGT. Trimming pared 2 bases from V and 6 bases from J, leaving 10 bases between. This CDR3 spans 13 amino acids.

This clonotype was seen only a few times. V is TRBV27 and J is TRBJ1-4, with TRBD1 matching 10 bases. This CDR3 is 18 amino acids long. Per the germline V gene, CDR1 is MNHEY and CDR2 is SMNVEV (reference sequence). The V segment lost 6 bases and the J segment 5 bases; nucleotides outside the gene matches: 15. Here the CDR3 DNA reads TGTGCCAGCAGGATGACAGGGGGCGCTTTCGTCCCGAATGAAAAACTGTTTTTT. The encoded protein is CASRMTGGAFVPNEKLFF.

The genes are TRBV28 and TRBJ2-7; 9 bases match TRBD2. Germline V lookup: CDR1 MDHEN, CDR2 SYDVKM. V was clipped by 8 bases and J by 4 bases; unmatched bases: 18. The CDR3 has 17 amino acids. The CDR3 here is CASAKSDAGGQPYEQYF. The CDR3 nucleotides read TGTGCCAGCGCTAAAAGCGATGCGGGGGGGCAACCGTACGAGCAGTACTTC.

The rearrangement uses TRBV6-1 and TRBJ1-2; no clear D gene. The germline V gene encodes CDR1 MNHNS and CDR2 SASEGT. V was pared by 6 bases and J by 8 bases, with 19 bases between. The CDR3 length is 14 residues. DNA of the CDR3: TGTGCCAGCAGGGAAACTGGTGGTTCTAGCGGCTACACCTTC. Protein: CASRETGGSSGYTF.

The count of this clonotype is one. This chain connects TRBV7-6 to TRBJ1-1, with D perhaps matching TRBD1 (6 bases). Germline V gene data show CDR1 as SGHVS and CDR2 as FNYEAQ. V was cut by 5 bases and J by 4 bases, with 20 bases left in between. The CDR3 loop spans 16 amino acids. The DNA for the CDR3 is TGTGCCAGCAGCAAAATACAGGGTTTGAGAGGCACTGAAGCTTTCTTT. Protein: CASSKIQGLRGTEAFF.

This clonotype was detected a few times. The chain has TRBV7-3 and TRBJ2-1; no clear D gene. CDR1 and CDR2 from the germline V gene are SGHTA and FQGTGA. This CDR3 contains 12 residues. Trimming shortened V by 4 bases and J by 7 bases, and 8 bases separated the two germline ends. The CDR3 loop reads CASSSTSNEQFF. The CDR3, as DNA: TGTGCCAGCAGCTCGACTTCGAATGAGCAGTTCTTC.

The chain joins TRBV9 to TRBJ2-3; unclear D gene. From germline, CDR1 is SGDLS and CDR2 YYNGEE. Trimming shortened V by 1 base and J by 1 base, and 1 base separated the two germline ends. The CDR3 spans 12 residues. The CDR3, as DNA: TGTGCCAGCAGCGTACGCACAGATACGCAGTATTTT. This encodes CASSVRTDTQYF.

This clonotype was detected only once. The V call is TRBV28, the J call TRBJ1-6; the match to TRBD1 covers 7 bases. This CDR3 is 14 amino acids long. Germline V gene data show CDR1 as MDHEN and CDR2 as SYDVKM. Trimming at V came to 2 bases and at J to 8 bases, leaving 3 bases not matched to a gene. The CDR3 sequence is CASSLGRGYSPLHF. The CDR3 bases are TGTGCCAGCAGTTTAGGCAGGGGGTATTCACCCCTCCACTTT. Full variable domain (outside the CDR3, taken from reference TRBV28 and TRBJ1-6): DVKVTQSSRYLVKRTGEKVFLECVQDMDHENMFWYRQDPGLGLRLIYFSYDVKMKEKGDIPEGYSVSREKKERFSLILESASTNQTSMYLCASSLGRGYSPLHFGNGTRLTVT.

This clonotype turned up a few times. The chain uses TRBV5-4 and TRBJ2-5; 11 bases match TRBD2. The J segment lost 5 bases and the V segment lost 4 bases, leaving 10 bases of the junction unmatched. The CDR3 spans 16 residues. Germline V gene lookup returns CDR1 SGHNT and CDR2 YYREEE (reference sequence). CDR3 protein: CASSPRLAGLIETQYF. DNA for the CDR3: TGTGCCAGCAGCCCCCGACTAGCGGGGCTCATCGAGACCCAGTACTTC.